Below are 14 T cell receptor beta chains sequenced from a single sample in a study of OX40 agonist ivuxolimab in advanced cancers. Sequenced by immunoSEQ multiplex PCR; TCRdb stores in-frame clones only, minus some. This table holds about 80,000 clones, about nine tenths found once. The sample consisted of CD4+ or CD8+ T cells sorted from blood, taken in a trial of the OX40 agonist ivuxolimab. The receptors were sampled from an adult with an advanced solid tumor such as melanoma, head and neck, liver or kidney cancer.

The chain links TRBV2 to TRBJ1-1; D may be TRBD1 (5 bases). There are 16 residues in the CDR3. Germline CDR1 SNHLY, CDR2 FYNNEI. V gave up 8 bases and J gave up 3 bases, with 22 bases separating them. DNA for the CDR3: TGTGCCAGCGGCCGGGTGGCAGGGCGGTTGGACACTGAAGCTTTCTTT. Protein sequence: CASGRVAGRLDTEAFF.

About this clone: Other nucleotide sequences from this sample produce the same CDR3. The J gene is TRBJ2-1, the V gene TRBV5-1; 9 nucleotides line up with TRBD2. The CDR3 is 15 amino acids. V shed 3 bases, J shed 4 bases, and the junction held 5 bases outside the gene matches. The germline gives CDR1 SGHRS, CDR2 YFSETQ. Written as DNA, the CDR3 is TGCGCCAGCAGCTCCCTAGCGGGGAGTTACAATGAGCAGTTCTTC. Translated: CASSSLAGSYNEQFF. Supplemented by reference TRBV5-1 and TRBJ2-1, the full variable domain reads KAGVTQTPRYLIKTRGQQVTLSCSPISGHRSVSWYQQTPGQGLQFLFEYFSETQRNKGNFPGRFSGRQFSNSRSEMNVSTLELGDSALYLCASSSLAGSYNEQFFGPGTRLTVL.

A note on this clone: Additional DNA sequences in this sample encode the identical CDR3. The chain joins TRBV28 to TRBJ2-5; a weak D match, TRBD2 (5 bases). The CDR3 loop spans 12 amino acids. Germline V gene lookup returns CDR1 MDHEN and CDR2 SYDVKM. V was trimmed by 4 bases and J by 3 bases, leaving 6 bases between them. The CDR3 is CASSSGKETQYF. The CDR3 DNA sequence: TGTGCCAGCAGTTCGGGAAAAGAGACCCAGTACTTC. Together with reference TRBV28 and TRBJ2-5, the CDR3 gives the full variable domain: DVKVTQSSRYLVKRTGEKVFLECVQDMDHENMFWYRQDPGLGLRLIYFSYDVKMKEKGDIPEGYSVSREKKERFSLILESASTNQTSMYLCASSSGKETQYFGPGTRLLVL.

This chain links TRBV7-2 with TRBJ1-1; tentative D call: TRBD1 (6 bases). CDR3 length equals 16 residues. V was pared by 5 bases and J by 6 bases, with 22 bases between. In germline, CDR1 is SGHTA, CDR2 FQGNSA. The CDR3 region has the DNA TGTGCCAGCAGCCCAACCCCTGGGGGGCTTAAACCTGAAGCTTTCTTT. Encoded protein: CASSPTPGGLKPEAFF.

This clone has just one count. This chain's CDR3 is CASSPGFNTEAFF. The CDR3 nucleotides are TGTGCCAGCTCACCAGGCTTCAACACTGAAGCTTTCTTT. This chain joins TRBV18 and TRBJ1-1, with D uncertain. With 2 bases removed from V and 2 bases from J, the gap between germline ends came to 6 bases. The germline gives CDR1 KGHSH, CDR2 LQKENI. The CDR3 has 13 residues. Full variable domain (rest looked up from reference TRBV18 and TRBJ1-1): NAGVMQNPRHLVRRRGQEARLRCSPMKGHSHVYWYRQLPEEGLKFMVYLQKENIIDESGMPKERFSAEFPKEGPSILRIQQVVRGDSAAYFCASSPGFNTEAFFGQGTRLTVV.

The CDR3 sequence: CASSRTGSGNTIYF. Written as DNA, the CDR3 is TGTGCCAGTTCCAGAACAGGGTCTGGAAACACCATATATTTT. This rearrangement joins TRBV6-1 to TRBJ1-3, with D possibly matching TRBD1 (6 bases). This CDR3 is 14 amino acids long. Germline V CDR1 and CDR2: MNHNS, SASEGT. Trimming took 9 bases from V and 1 from J, leaving 13 bases between them.

V gene TRBV7-6 combines with J gene TRBJ2-3; D is ambiguous. This CDR3 comprises 12 residues. V lost 4 bases and J lost 0, with 2 bases in between. The V gene's germline CDR1 is SGHVS and CDR2 FNYEAQ. CDR3: CASSSSTDTQYF. In DNA, the CDR3 is TGTGCCAGCAGCTCGAGCACAGATACGCAGTATTTT.

This chain connects TRBV6-1 to TRBJ1-2; no clear D. Germline CDR1 MNHNS, CDR2 SASEGT. V shed 7 bases and J shed 0 bases, with 15 bases lying between them. The CDR3 contains 15 residues. CDR3 DNA: TGTGCCAGCACGCCGGGGTGGAGTGCTAACTATGGCTACACCTTC. This codes for CASTPGWSANYGYTF.

This chain joins TRBV6-6 and TRBJ1-6, with D possibly matching TRBD1 (5 bases). The CDR3 consists of 15 residues. From germline, CDR1 is MNHNY and CDR2 SVGAGI (reference sequence). V gave up 0 bases and J gave up 8 bases, with 11 bases separating them. CDR3: CASSYSQGEHSPLHF. The CDR3 DNA sequence: TGTGCCAGCAGTTACTCGCAGGGAGAACATTCACCCCTCCACTTT.

The sample holds a few counts of this clone. The V and J genes are TRBV2 and TRBJ1-6; 7 bases are a match to TRBD1. The CDR3 has 14 residues. Per the germline V gene, CDR1 is SNHLY and CDR2 is FYNNEI. The J segment lost 9 bases and the V segment lost 0 bases, leaving 2 bases of the junction unmatched. The CDR3 DNA sequence: TGTGCCAGCAGTGAAGCGTCAGGGGGTTCACCCCTCCACTTT. This translates into CASSEASGGSPLHF.

This clone was recorded only once. The V call is TRBV11-2, the J call TRBJ1-4; perhaps TRBD1 as D (5 bases). V was clipped by 4 bases and J by 3 bases, with 12 bases between them. CDR3 size: 15 residues. Germline CDR1 SGHAT, CDR2 FQNNGV. This chain's CDR3 is CASSSRLGANEKLFF. In DNA, the CDR3 is TGTGCCAGCAGCTCCAGACTAGGGGCTAATGAAAAACTGTTTTTT.

This clone occurred once. This sequence joins TRBV6-5 and TRBJ2-2; no clear D. CDR3 length: 14 residues. The V gene lost 1 base and the J gene lost 0 bases, with 3 bases spanning the gap. Per the germline V gene, CDR1 is MNHEY and CDR2 is SVGAGI. The CDR3 loop is CASSYFANTGELFF. As DNA, the CDR3 is TGTGCCAGCAGTTACTTTGCGAACACCGGGGAGCTGTTTTTT.

The CDR3 bases are TGCGCCAGCAGCCAAGATCCCGGGAAAGAGACCCAGTACTTC. Protein product: CASSQDPGKETQYF. The rearrangement uses TRBV4-1 and TRBJ2-5, with TRBD2 as a possible D gene (5 bases). The CDR3 sequence is 14 residues long. Trimming stripped 0 bases from V and 3 bases from J, with 8 bases between. Germline V gene data show CDR1 as MGHRA and CDR2 as YSYEKL.

The genes are TRBV5-1 and TRBJ2-1; 15 nucleotides match TRBD2. Germline CDR1 SGHRS, CDR2 YFSETQ. This CDR3 contains 18 residues. J gave up 3 bases and V 4 bases, and 8 bases lay outside the gene matches. The DNA for the CDR3 is TGCGCCAGCAGCCAAGGGACTAGCGGGAGGATAGGCTACAATGAGCAGTTCTTC. Translation: CASSQGTSGRIGYNEQFF.